Sequencing of this T cell receptor (beta chain) was carried out in a study of shared clonotypes between healthy human individuals. The CDR3 extends over 13 amino acids. The V gene's germline CDR1 is SGHDT and CDR2 YYEEEE. V was clipped by 4 bases and J by 1 base, with 8 bases between them. As regards this clone: Its antigen remains unidentified.

General observations from the study: The generation probabilities recorded for non-shared clonotypes fell below those of clonotypes shared by all four donors. A generally larger estimated richness was seen in naive subsets than in memory subsets. Depth of sequencing was expected to influence donor clonotype sharing.

Replicate PCRs run on sorted subsets employed roughly 190 ng DNA, around 27,000 T cell genomes. Profiled with immunoSEQ multiplex PCR; TCRdb holds only in-frame clones, not every one. The data contain more than 550,000 clones, 72% of them seen just once; the ten biggest clones take up approximately 1.7%. The source material was memory CD4+ T cells sorted from blood. Documented subset: CD45RA-negative fraction. The receptor was isolated from a woman in her 30s in good health. The gene calls are TRBV5-6 and TRBJ1-1; D is undetermined. CDR3 amino acids: CASSRGPNTEAFF. CDR3 in DNA: TGTGCCAGCAGCCGTGGCCCGAACACTGAAGCTTTCTTT.